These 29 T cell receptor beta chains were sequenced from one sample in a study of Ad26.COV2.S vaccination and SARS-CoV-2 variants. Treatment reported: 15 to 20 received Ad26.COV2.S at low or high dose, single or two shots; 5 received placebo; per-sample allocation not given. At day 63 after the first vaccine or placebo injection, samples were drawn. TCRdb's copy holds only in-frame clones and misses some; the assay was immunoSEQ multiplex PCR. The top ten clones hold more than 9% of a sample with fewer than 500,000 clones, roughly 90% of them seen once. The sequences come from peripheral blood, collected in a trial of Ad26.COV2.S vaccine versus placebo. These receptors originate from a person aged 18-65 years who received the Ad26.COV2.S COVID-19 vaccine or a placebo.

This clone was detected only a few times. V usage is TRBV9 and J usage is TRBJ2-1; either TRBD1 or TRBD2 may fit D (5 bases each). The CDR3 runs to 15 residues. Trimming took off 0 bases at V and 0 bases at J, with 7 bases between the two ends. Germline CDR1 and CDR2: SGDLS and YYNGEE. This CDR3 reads CASSVGGNSYNEQFF. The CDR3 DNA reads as TGTGCCAGCAGCGTAGGGGGGAACTCCTACAATGAGCAGTTCTTC.

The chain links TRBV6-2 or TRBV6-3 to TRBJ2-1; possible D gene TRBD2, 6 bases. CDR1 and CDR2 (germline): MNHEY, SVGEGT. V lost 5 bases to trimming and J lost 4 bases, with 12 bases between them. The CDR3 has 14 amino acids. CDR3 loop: CASSPGLRYNEQFF. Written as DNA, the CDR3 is TGTGCCAGCAGTCCGGGACTTCGATACAATGAGCAGTTCTTC.

The CDR3 loop reads CASSLGGLEGFYEQYF. The CDR3 DNA sequence: TGTGCCAGCAGCTTAGGCGGTCTAGAAGGGTTCTACGAGCAGTACTTC. The chain recombines TRBV7-2 with TRBJ2-7; no definite D call. Germline CDR1 reads SGHTA; CDR2 reads FQGNSA. V lost 1 base and J lost 3, with 16 bases in between. The CDR3 has 16 amino acids.

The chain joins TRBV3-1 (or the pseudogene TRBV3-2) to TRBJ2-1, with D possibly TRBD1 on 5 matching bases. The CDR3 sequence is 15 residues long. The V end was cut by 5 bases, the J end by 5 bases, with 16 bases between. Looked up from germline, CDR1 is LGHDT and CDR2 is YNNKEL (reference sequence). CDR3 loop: CASSAKGLGNNEQFF. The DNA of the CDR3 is TGTGCCAGCAGCGCCAAGGGGTTGGGTAACAATGAGCAGTTCTTC.

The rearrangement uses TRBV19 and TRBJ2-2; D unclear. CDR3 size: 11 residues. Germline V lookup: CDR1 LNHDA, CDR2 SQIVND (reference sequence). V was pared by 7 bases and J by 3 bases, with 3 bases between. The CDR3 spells CASIDTGELFF. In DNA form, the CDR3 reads TGTGCCAGTATAGACACCGGGGAGCTGTTTTTT.

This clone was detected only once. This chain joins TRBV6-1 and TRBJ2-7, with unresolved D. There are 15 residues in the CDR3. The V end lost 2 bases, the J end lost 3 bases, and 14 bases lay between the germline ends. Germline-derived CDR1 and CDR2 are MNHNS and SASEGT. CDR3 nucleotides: TGTGCCAGCAGTGAATCGAGAAACGGATACTACGAGCAGTACTTC. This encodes CASSESRNGYYEQYF.

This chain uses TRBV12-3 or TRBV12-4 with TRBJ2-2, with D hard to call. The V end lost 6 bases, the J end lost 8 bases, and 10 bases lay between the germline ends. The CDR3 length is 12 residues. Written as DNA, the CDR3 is TGTGCCAGCAGCCTTAGTGCTGGGGAGCTGTTTTTT. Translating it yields CASSLSAGELFF.

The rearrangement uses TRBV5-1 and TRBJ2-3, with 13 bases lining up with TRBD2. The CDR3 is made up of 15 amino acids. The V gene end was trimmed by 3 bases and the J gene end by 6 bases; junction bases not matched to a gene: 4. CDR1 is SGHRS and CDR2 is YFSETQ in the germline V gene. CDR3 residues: CASSSGTSGIDTQYF. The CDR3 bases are TGCGCCAGCAGCTCCGGGACTAGCGGGATTGATACGCAGTATTTT.

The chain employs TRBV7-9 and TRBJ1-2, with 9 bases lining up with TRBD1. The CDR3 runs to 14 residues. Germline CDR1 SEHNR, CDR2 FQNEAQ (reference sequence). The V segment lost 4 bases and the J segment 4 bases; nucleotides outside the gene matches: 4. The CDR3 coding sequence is TGTGCCAGCAGCTCCAGGACAGGGGCCTATGGCTACACCTTC. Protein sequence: CASSSRTGAYGYTF.

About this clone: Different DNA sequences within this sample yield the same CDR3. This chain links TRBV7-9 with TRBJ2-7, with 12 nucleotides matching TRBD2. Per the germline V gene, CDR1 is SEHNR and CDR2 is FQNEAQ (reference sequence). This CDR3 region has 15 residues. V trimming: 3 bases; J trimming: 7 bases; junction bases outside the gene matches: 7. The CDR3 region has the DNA TGTGCCAGCAGCTTCCTAGCGGGAGGGCCGGGGGAGCAGTACTTC. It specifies CASSFLAGGPGEQYF.

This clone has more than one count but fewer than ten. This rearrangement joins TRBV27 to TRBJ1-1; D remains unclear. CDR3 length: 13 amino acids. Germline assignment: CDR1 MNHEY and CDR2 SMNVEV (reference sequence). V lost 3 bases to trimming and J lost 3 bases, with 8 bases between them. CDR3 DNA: TGTGCCAGCAGTTTGGGCGGGGACACTGAAGCTTTCTTT. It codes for CASSLGGDTEAFF.

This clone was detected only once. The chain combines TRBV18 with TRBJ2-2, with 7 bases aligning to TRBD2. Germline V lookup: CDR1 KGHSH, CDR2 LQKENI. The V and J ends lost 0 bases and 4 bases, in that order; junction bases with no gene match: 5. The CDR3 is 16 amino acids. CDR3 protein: CASSPPGGRSTGELFF. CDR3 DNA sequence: TGTGCCAGCTCACCACCGGGAGGGCGCAGCACCGGGGAGCTGTTTTTT.

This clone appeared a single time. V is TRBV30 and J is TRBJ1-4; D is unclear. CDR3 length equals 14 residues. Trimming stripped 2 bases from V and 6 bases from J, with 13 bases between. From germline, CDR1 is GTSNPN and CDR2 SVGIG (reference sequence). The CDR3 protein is CAWSSGNGYEKLFF. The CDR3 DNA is TGTGCCTGGAGTTCAGGCAACGGTTATGAAAAACTGTTTTTT. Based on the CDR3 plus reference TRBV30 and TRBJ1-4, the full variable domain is SQTIHQWPATLVQPVGSPLSLECTVEGTSNPNLYWYRQAAGRGLQLLFYSVGIGQISSEVPQNLSASRPQDRQFILSSKKLLLSDSGFYLCAWSSGNGYEKLFFGSGTQLSVL.

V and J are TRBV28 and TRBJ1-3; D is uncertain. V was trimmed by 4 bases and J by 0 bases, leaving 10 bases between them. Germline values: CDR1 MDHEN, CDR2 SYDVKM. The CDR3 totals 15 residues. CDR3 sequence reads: CASSSPAASGNTIYF. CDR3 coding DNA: TGTGCCAGCAGTTCCCCAGCCGCCTCTGGAAACACCATATATTTT. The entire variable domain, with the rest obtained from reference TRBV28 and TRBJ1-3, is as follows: DVKVTQSSRYLVKRTGEKVFLECVQDMDHENMFWYRQDPGLGLRLIYFSYDVKMKEKGDIPEGYSVSREKKERFSLILESASTNQTSMYLCASSSPAASGNTIYFGEGSWLTVV.

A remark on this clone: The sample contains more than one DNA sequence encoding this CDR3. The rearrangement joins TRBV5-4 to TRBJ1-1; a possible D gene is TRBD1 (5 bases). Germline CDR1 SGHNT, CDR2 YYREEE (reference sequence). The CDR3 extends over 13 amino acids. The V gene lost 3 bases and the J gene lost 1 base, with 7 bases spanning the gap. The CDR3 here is CASSWDRNTEAFF. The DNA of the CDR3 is TGTGCCAGCAGCTGGGACCGGAACACTGAAGCTTTCTTT.

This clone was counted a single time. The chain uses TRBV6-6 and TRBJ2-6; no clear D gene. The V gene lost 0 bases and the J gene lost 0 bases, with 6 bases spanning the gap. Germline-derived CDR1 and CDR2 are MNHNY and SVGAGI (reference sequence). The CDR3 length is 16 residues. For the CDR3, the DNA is TGTGCCAGCAGTTACTCTTGGCCCTCTGGGGCCAACGTCCTGACTTTC. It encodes CASSYSWPSGANVLTF.

CDR3 in amino acids: CASSLWTRGDLANYGYTF. For the CDR3, the DNA is TGTGCCAGCAGTTTATGGACCCGTGGGGACTTAGCTAACTATGGCTACACCTTC. V gene TRBV28 combines with J gene TRBJ1-2; D might be TRBD1 (5 bases). The germline V and J ends were trimmed by 0 bases and 0 bases, with 17 bases remaining between them. CDR3 length: 18 residues. Looked up from germline, CDR1 is MDHEN and CDR2 is SYDVKM.

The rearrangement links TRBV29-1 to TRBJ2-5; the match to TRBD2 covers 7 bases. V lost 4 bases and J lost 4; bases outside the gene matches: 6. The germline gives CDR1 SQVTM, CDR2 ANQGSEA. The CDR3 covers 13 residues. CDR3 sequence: CSVVLAGVETQYF. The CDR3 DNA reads TGCAGCGTTGTCCTGGCGGGAGTAGAGACCCAGTACTTC.

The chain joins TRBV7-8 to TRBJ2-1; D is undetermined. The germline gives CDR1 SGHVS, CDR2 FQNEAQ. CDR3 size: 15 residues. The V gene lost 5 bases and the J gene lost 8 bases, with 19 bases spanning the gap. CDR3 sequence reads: CASSRGRISGDEQFF. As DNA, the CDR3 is TGTGCCAGCAGCCGAGGAAGGATATCTGGAGATGAGCAGTTCTTC.

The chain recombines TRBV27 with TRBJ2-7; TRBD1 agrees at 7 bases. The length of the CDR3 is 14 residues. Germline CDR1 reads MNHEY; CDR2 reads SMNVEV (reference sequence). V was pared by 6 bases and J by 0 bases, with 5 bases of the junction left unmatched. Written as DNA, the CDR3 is TGTGCCAGCAGGACGGGACAGAGCTCCTACGAGCAGTACTTC. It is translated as CASRTGQSSYEQYF.

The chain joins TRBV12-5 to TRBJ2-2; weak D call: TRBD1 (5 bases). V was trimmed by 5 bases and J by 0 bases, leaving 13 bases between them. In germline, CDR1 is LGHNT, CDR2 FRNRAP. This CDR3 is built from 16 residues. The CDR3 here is CASGPSGFTNTGELFF. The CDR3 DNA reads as TGTGCTAGTGGTCCTTCAGGGTTTACGAACACCGGGGAGCTGTTTTTT.

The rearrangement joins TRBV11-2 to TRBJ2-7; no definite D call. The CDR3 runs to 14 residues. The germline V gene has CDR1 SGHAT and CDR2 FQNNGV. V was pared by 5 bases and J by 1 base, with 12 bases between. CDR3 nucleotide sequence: TGTGCCAGCAGCCCGAGGTGGCAGTCCTACGAGCAGTACTTC. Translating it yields CASSPRWQSYEQYF.

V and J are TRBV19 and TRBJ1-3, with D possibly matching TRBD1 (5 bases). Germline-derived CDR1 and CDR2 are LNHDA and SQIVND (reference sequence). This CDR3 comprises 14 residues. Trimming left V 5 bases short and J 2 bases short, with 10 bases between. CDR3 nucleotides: TGTGCCAGTAGTGATCGGGGGGCTGGAAACACCATATATTTT. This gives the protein CASSDRGAGNTIYF.

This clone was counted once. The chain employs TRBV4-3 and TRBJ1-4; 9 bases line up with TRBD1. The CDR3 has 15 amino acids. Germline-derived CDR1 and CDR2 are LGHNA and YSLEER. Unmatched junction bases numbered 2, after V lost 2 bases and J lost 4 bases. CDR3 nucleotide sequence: TGCGCCAGCAGCCAATTGGACAGGGGTAATGAAAAACTGTTTTTT. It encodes CASSQLDRGNEKLFF.

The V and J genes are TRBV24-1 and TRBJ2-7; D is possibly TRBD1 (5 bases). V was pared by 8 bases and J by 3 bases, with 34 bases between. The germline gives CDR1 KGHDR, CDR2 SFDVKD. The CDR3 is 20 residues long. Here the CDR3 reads CATMDQGLSNGAGRSYEQYF. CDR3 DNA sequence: TGTGCCACCATGGACCAAGGCCTGTCCAATGGGGCAGGGCGAAGCTACGAGCAGTACTTC.

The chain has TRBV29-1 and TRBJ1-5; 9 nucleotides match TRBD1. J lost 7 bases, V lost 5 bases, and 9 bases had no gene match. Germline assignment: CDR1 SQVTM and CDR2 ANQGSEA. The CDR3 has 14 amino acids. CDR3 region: CSVLDRGVEQPQHF. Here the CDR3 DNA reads TGCAGCGTTCTAGACAGGGGGGTGGAACAGCCCCAGCATTTT.

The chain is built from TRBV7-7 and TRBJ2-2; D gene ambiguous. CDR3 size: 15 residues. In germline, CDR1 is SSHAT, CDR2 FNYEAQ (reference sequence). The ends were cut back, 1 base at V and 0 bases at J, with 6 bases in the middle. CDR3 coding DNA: TGTGCCAGCAGCTTAGGACTCTCGAACACCGGGGAGCTGTTTTTT. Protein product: CASSLGLSNTGELFF.

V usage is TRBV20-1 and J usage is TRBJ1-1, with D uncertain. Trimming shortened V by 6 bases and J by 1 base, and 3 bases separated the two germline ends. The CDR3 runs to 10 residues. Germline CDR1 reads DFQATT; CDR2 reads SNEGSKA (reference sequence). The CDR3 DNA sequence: TGCAGTGCCCCGAACACTGAAGCTTTCTTT. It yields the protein CSAPNTEAFF.

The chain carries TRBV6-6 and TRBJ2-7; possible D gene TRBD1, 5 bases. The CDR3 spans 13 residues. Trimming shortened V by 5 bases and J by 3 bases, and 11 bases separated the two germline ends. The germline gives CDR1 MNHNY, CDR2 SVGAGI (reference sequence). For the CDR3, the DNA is TGTGCCAGCAGTGGAGTACAGGACTACGAGCAGTACTTC. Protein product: CASSGVQDYEQYF.